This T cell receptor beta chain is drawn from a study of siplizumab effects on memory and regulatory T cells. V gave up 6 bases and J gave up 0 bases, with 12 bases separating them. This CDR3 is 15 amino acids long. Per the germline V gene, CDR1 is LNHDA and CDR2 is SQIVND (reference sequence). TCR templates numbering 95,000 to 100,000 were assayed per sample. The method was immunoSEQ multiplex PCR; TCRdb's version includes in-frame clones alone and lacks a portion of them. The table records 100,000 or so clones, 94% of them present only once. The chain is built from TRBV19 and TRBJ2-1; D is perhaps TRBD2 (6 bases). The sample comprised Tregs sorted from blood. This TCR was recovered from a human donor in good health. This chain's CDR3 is CASRLGTGSYNEQFF. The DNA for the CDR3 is TGTGCCAGTAGGTTGGGGACTGGCTCCTACAATGAGCAGTTCTTC.